This entry describes one T cell receptor beta chain. Its antigen is as yet unknown. This sample is part of a study of T cell responses to AZD1222 COVID-19 vaccine. TCRdb keeps only in-frame clones here, not all; method: immunoSEQ multiplex PCR. The data contain some 130,000 clones, about 90% of them singletons. Germline V gene lookup returns CDR1 SGHRS and CDR2 YFSETQ. Unmatched junction bases numbered 14, after V lost 4 bases and J lost 4 bases. The CDR3 covers 17 residues. Study-wide findings and caveats: The donors showed a predominance of white British ancestry and of females, with possible underestimation of clonal diversity. Unmutated variant regions are reportedly targeted by nearly half of spike-specific TCRs.

Here the sequenced sample was peripheral blood, taken on day 0 of AZD1222 vaccination. This chain connects TRBV5-1 to TRBJ2-5; TRBD2 agrees at 9 bases. This receptor was obtained from an adult in good health. The CDR3 loop is CASSQRTSATPRETQYF. In nucleotides, the CDR3 is TGCGCCAGCAGCCAAAGGACTAGCGCGACTCCCAGAGAGACCCAGTACTTC.